This T cell receptor (beta chain) comes out of a study of T cell responses to AZD1222 COVID-19 vaccine. Data came from immunoSEQ multiplex PCR; TCRdb stores just in-frame clones and leaves some out. The sample includes approximately 120,000 clones, 87% of them seen just once. Sample: peripheral blood, taken on day 0 of AZD1222 vaccination. The source is an adult in good health.

In DNA, the CDR3 is TGTGCCAGCAGCCAACGTCAGAGCTCTGGGGCCAACGTCCTGACTTTC. This encodes CASSQRQSSGANVLTF. This chain joins TRBV14 and TRBJ2-6; D ambiguous. Deletions cut 2 bases from V and 0 bases from J, with 8 bases between. CDR1 is SGHDN, CDR2 FVKESK, per germline. CDR3 length: 16 amino acids.